A single sample gave rise to the 19 T cell receptor beta chains below, sequenced in a study of control samples from healthy donors and cancer patients (dated by TCRdb to about 2020). The method was the immunoSEQ multiplex PCR assay. Imported from immuneACCESS, the table was reduced by TCRdb to in-frame sequences with V and J called. These copies leave out some clones; in studies compared against another copy, an unresolved V gene accounts for under half, and the cause of the remainder is not known. This sample holds about 120,000 clones; about 92% were observed only once. The ten largest clones take up over 0.5% of the sample. The sequencing input was PBMCs. Receptors originate from an elderly man with head and neck cancer.

The rearrangement links TRBV4-2 to TRBJ1-2; TRBD1 might be the D (6 bases). This CDR3 is 16 amino acids long. V gave up 1 base and J gave up 3 bases, with 15 bases separating them. Germline V gene data show CDR1 as LGHNA and CDR2 as YNFKEQ. The CDR3: CASSQARGASDYGYTF. DNA for the CDR3: TGTGCCAGCAGCCAAGCTCGGGGGGCTTCGGACTATGGCTACACCTTC.

The CDR3 loop reads CASTTDHRGRNQPQHF. CDR3 bases: TGTGCCAGCACCACAGACCACAGGGGACGCAATCAGCCCCAGCATTTT. This chain joins TRBV6-6 and TRBJ1-5; 7 bases are a match to TRBD1. The CDR3 contains 16 residues. The germline V gene encodes CDR1 MNHNY and CDR2 SVGAGI (reference sequence). The J segment lost 2 bases and the V segment lost 7 bases, leaving 11 bases of the junction unmatched.

This clone was recorded at least ten times. The chain is built from TRBV19 and TRBJ1-3; 8 nucleotides line up with TRBD1. CDR1 is LNHDA and CDR2 is SQIVND in the germline V gene (reference sequence). CDR3 size: 13 residues. V lost 4 bases to trimming and J lost 6 bases; unmatched junction nucleotides: 2. As DNA, the CDR3 is TGTGCCAGTAGTACAGGGGGCGCAAACACCATATATTTT. This encodes CASSTGGANTIYF.

J is TRBJ1-2 and V is TRBV18; tentative D call: TRBD1 (6 bases). Germline CDR1 reads KGHSH; CDR2 reads LQKENI. V was cut by 3 bases and J by 8 bases, with 19 bases left in between. This CDR3 comprises 15 residues. CDR3 sequence (DNA): TGTGCCAGCTCACCCCCGACAGGCCGTTATGAGGGCTACACCTTC. This encodes CASSPPTGRYEGYTF. The full variable domain, rest sourced from reference TRBV18 and TRBJ1-2, is NAGVMQNPRHLVRRRGQEARLRCSPMKGHSHVYWYRQLPEEGLKFMVYLQKENIIDESGMPKERFSAEFPKEGPSILRIQQVVRGDSAAYFCASSPPTGRYEGYTFGSGTRLTVV.

This chain connects TRBV18 to TRBJ2-3; D not resolved. The V gene's germline CDR1 is KGHSH and CDR2 LQKENI. V lost 6 bases and J 0 bases, leaving 13 bases between the germline ends. The CDR3 runs to 15 residues. The CDR3 nucleotides are TGTGCCAGCTCCTCGATGCAGACTAGCACAGATACGCAGTATTTT. This translates into CASSSMQTSTDTQYF.

The chain recombines TRBV19 with TRBJ2-1; 8 bases line up with TRBD2. The V and J ends lost 6 bases and 8 bases, in that order; junction bases with no gene match: 9. CDR1 LNHDA and CDR2 SQIVND come from the germline V gene (reference sequence). The CDR3 sequence is 14 residues long. CDR3 DNA sequence: TGTGCCAGTAGGGCAGCGGGGGCGCACGATGAGCAGTTCTTC. This encodes CASRAAGAHDEQFF.

The V gene is TRBV2, the J gene TRBJ2-1; D might be TRBD2 (7 bases). This CDR3 region has 16 residues. Germline CDR1 is SNHLY and CDR2 is FYNNEI. V was cut by 2 bases and J by 8 bases, with 19 bases left in between. The CDR3 here is CASSERIVGRGDEQFF. The CDR3 DNA reads TGTGCCAGCAGTGAAAGAATCGTAGGGAGGGGGGATGAGCAGTTCTTC.

V usage is TRBV6-5 and J usage is TRBJ2-2, with 7 bases fitting TRBD1. J gave up 2 bases and V 6 bases, and 6 bases lay outside the gene matches. The CDR3 consists of 15 residues. Germline loops: CDR1 MNHEY, CDR2 SVGAGI. The CDR3 protein is CASRKGTANTGELFF. The CDR3 nucleotides are TGTGCCAGCAGGAAGGGGACAGCAAACACCGGGGAGCTGTTTTTT.

In this sample, this clone turned up once. This chain joins TRBV2 and TRBJ2-7; tentatively, D is TRBD2 (6 bases). Germline values: CDR1 SNHLY, CDR2 FYNNEI. The CDR3 totals 11 residues. Trimming cost V 6 bases and J 7 bases, with 10 bases left between them. This CDR3 is CASRGSGEQYF. The CDR3 region has the DNA TGTGCCAGCAGGGGGAGCGGGGAGCAGTACTTC.

CDR3 region: CASSPLTGAAPSYEQYF. Written as DNA, the CDR3 is TGTGCCAGCAGCCCCTTAACAGGGGCCGCACCGTCCTACGAGCAGTACTTC. This sequence joins TRBV7-9 and TRBJ2-7; TRBD1 agrees at 7 bases. This CDR3 has 17 amino acids. Per germline, CDR1 SEHNR and CDR2 FQNEAQ (reference sequence). Trimming cost V 5 bases and J 1 base; bases outside gene matches: 14. The whole variable domain, filled in from reference TRBV7-9 and TRBJ2-7, reads DTGVSQNPRHKITKRGQNVTFRCDPISEHNRLYWYRQTLGQGPEFLTYFQNEAQLEKSRLLSDRFSAERPKGSFSTLEIQRTEQGDSAMYLCASSPLTGAAPSYEQYFGPGTRLTVT.

This chain uses TRBV5-1 with TRBJ1-4; tentative D call: TRBD1 (5 bases). The V end lost 5 bases, the J end lost 6 bases, and 17 bases lay between the germline ends. Germline assignment: CDR1 SGHRS and CDR2 YFSETQ. The CDR3 runs to 15 residues. The CDR3 sequence: CASRGEGSVYEKLFF. The CDR3, as DNA: TGCGCCAGCAGAGGGGAGGGGTCTGTTTATGAAAAACTGTTTTTT. The full variable domain, its missing parts supplied by reference TRBV5-1 and TRBJ1-4, is KAGVTQTPRYLIKTRGQQVTLSCSPISGHRSVSWYQQTPGQGLQFLFEYFSETQRNKGNFPGRFSGRQFSNSRSEMNVSTLELGDSALYLCASRGEGSVYEKLFFGSGTQLSVL.

The J gene is TRBJ2-3, the V gene TRBV6-5; D possibly corresponds to TRBD2 (5 bases). Trimming shortened V by 8 bases and J by 1 base, and 10 bases separated the two germline ends. The germline V gene encodes CDR1 MNHEY and CDR2 SVGAGI. The CDR3 sequence is 13 residues long. This CDR3 is CASCQLGTDTQYF. The CDR3 DNA is TGTGCCAGCTGCCAACTAGGCACAGATACGCAGTATTTT.

The rearrangement joins TRBV29-1 to TRBJ1-6; D is perhaps TRBD1 (6 bases). CDR1 is SQVTM and CDR2 is ANQGSEA in the germline V gene. V lost 6 bases and J 6 bases, leaving 15 bases between the germline ends. This CDR3 is built from 14 residues. CDR3: CSVTSGGPNSPLHF. In nucleotides, the CDR3 is TGCAGCGTAACCAGCGGGGGGCCTAATTCACCCCTCCACTTT.

This rearrangement joins TRBV12-3 or TRBV12-4 to TRBJ1-2; D is perhaps TRBD1 (6 bases). The CDR3 runs to 13 residues. V was cut by 4 bases and J by 3 bases, with 9 bases left in between. This CDR3 is CASSSDSYYGYTF. The CDR3 DNA is TGTGCCAGCAGTTCGGACAGCTACTATGGCTACACCTTC.

V usage is TRBV11-2 and J usage is TRBJ2-7, with TRBD2 as a possible D gene (7 bases). This CDR3 is 15 amino acids long. V lost 1 base, J lost 6 bases, and 16 bases lay in between. The germline gives CDR1 SGHAT, CDR2 FQNNGV. The CDR3 here is CASSLVRVGGGEQYF. DNA of the CDR3: TGTGCCAGCAGCTTAGTTCGGGTGGGAGGGGGCGAGCAGTACTTC.

This sequence joins TRBV5-1 and TRBJ1-6; TRBD1 might be the D (5 bases). The CDR3 is 16 amino acids. CDR1 is SGHRS, CDR2 YFSETQ, per germline. The V gene lost 2 bases and the J gene lost 7 bases, with 16 bases spanning the gap. The DNA of the CDR3 is TGCGCCAGCAGCTTAACATTCCCGAGGGGAAATTCACCCCTCCACTTT. Translation gives CASSLTFPRGNSPLHF.

This chain joins TRBV19 and TRBJ1-2; D gene unclear. The CDR3 length is 12 residues. Germline lookup yields CDR1 LNHDA and CDR2 SQIVND (reference sequence). V was clipped by 3 bases and J by 0 bases, with 2 bases between them. CDR3: CASSMANYGYTF. The DNA for the CDR3 is TGTGCCAGTAGTATGGCTAACTATGGCTACACCTTC.

The CDR3, as DNA: TGTGCCAGCAGCAGGGTCGGGGGCTACGAGCAGTACTTC. Protein product: CASSRVGGYEQYF. The chain has TRBV5-4 and TRBJ2-7; weak D call: TRBD2 (6 bases). V shed 4 bases and J shed 3 bases, with 11 bases lying between them. Germline values: CDR1 SGHNT, CDR2 YYREEE (reference sequence). The CDR3 runs 13 residues.

This rearrangement joins TRBV18 to TRBJ2-7; D possibly uses TRBD1 or TRBD2 (6 bases each). V gave up 1 base and J gave up 3 bases, with 13 bases separating them. The CDR3 runs 15 residues. Germline V CDR1 and CDR2: KGHSH, LQKENI. CDR3 amino acids: CASSPQDGGYYEQYF. In DNA, the CDR3 is TGTGCCAGCTCACCACAGGACGGGGGCTACTACGAGCAGTACTTC.